This entry lists 25 T cell receptor beta chains sequenced from one sample in a study of human T cells and chemical hapten exposure. TCRdb passed the RACE reads through MiXCR, listing each CDR3 protein once. The sample has more than 80,000 distinct CDR3 sequences, 8.5% to 12% seen once. The sample's time point: patch test 2, 6 weeks after DPC sensitization. Stated treatment: therapeutic diphenylcyclopropenone sensitization with weekly scalp DPC. The sequencing here drew on whole blood, taken in connection with sensitization to the hapten diphenylcyclopropenone (DPC). The origin of the receptors is a woman in her forties or fifties with alopecia areata. Some clones in this sample may be carry-over from other donors' samples.

The chain is built from TRBV29-1 and TRBJ2-2; 8 bases agree with TRBD2. Looked up from germline, CDR1 is SQVTM and CDR2 is ANQGSEA. With V trimmed by 2 bases and J by 2 bases, 1 base remained unmatched. The CDR3 consists of 14 residues. The CDR3 loop reads CSVETSGNTGELFF. The CDR3 region has the DNA TGCAGCGTTGAAACTAGCGGAAACACCGGGGAGCTGTTTTTT.

The V and J genes are TRBV29-1 and TRBJ2-5; either TRBD1 or TRBD2 may supply D (5 bases each). This CDR3 is built from 12 residues. CDR1 is SQVTM, CDR2 ANQGSEA, per germline. V lost 2 bases and J 5 bases, leaving 9 bases between the germline ends. CDR3 loop: CSVEPGTETQYF. The CDR3 DNA reads TGCAGCGTTGAACCAGGGACCGAGACCCAGTACTTC. Full variable domain (rest looked up from reference TRBV29-1 and TRBJ2-5): SAVISQKPSRDICQRGTSLTIQCQVDSQVTMMFWYRQQPGQSLTLIATANQGSEATYESGFVIDKFPISRPNLTFSTLTVSNMSPEDSSIYLCSVEPGTETQYFGPGTRLLVL.

This clonotype was found a few times. The chain has TRBV7-2 and TRBJ2-7, with D perhaps given as TRBD1 or TRBD2 (5 bases each). V was trimmed by 4 bases and J by 12 bases, leaving 19 bases between them. The CDR3 is 13 residues long. Germline V CDR1 and CDR2: SGHTA, FQGNSA. CDR3 sequence: CASSSTGTALLYF. CDR3 DNA sequence: TGTGCCAGCAGCTCAACCGGGACGGCCCTCTTGTACTTC.

The sample holds many counts of this clonotype. The chain links TRBV7-9 to TRBJ1-1; unclear D gene. CDR1 and CDR2 from the germline V gene are SEHNR and FQNEAQ (reference sequence). Trimming shortened V by 3 bases and J by 0 bases, and 17 bases separated the two germline ends. This CDR3 comprises 17 residues. Written as DNA, the CDR3 is TGTGCCAGCAGCTTTTTTCCCCATCGGGCCGTGAACACTGAAGCTTTCTTT. This gives the protein CASSFFPHRAVNTEAFF.

This clonotype was observed a few times. This chain joins TRBV6-2 or TRBV6-3 and TRBJ2-3; 8 nucleotides line up with TRBD2. The CDR3 loop spans 16 amino acids. The J segment lost 8 bases and the V segment lost 6 bases, leaving 16 bases of the junction unmatched. Germline CDR1 MNHEY, CDR2 SVGEGT. The CDR3 DNA is TGTGCCAGCAGCACCCCGGCTAGCCCGGCGGGGGGTACGCAGTATTTT. This encodes CASSTPASPAGGTQYF.

The chain uses TRBV4-1 and TRBJ1-1; D unclear. V was cut by 3 bases and J by 0 bases, with 11 bases left in between. From germline, CDR1 is MGHRA and CDR2 YSYEKL. This CDR3 spans 15 amino acids. DNA of the CDR3: TGCGCCAGCAGCCACGCTGGACGGCTGAACACTGAAGCTTTCTTT. Translated: CASSHAGRLNTEAFF.

At least ten counts were recorded for this clonotype. The rearrangement links TRBV7-9 to TRBJ1-1; maybe TRBD1 (5 bases). The V end lost 1 base, the J end lost 3 bases, and 9 bases lay between the germline ends. Germline V gene lookup returns CDR1 SEHNR and CDR2 FQNEAQ (reference sequence). CDR3 length equals 14 residues. Here the CDR3 reads CASSLGVRDTEAFF. CDR3 sequence (DNA): TGTGCCAGCAGCTTAGGGGTCAGGGACACTGAAGCTTTCTTT.

This clonotype has ten or more counts. The chain joins TRBV11-1 to TRBJ1-2, with TRBD1 as a possible D gene (5 bases). V lost 1 base, J lost 4 bases, and 7 bases lay in between. The CDR3 loop spans 13 amino acids. The V gene's germline CDR1 is SGHAT and CDR2 FQDESV (reference sequence). The CDR3 DNA reads TGTGCCAGCAGCTTAGACGACAGCTATGGCTACACCTTC. Encoded protein: CASSLDDSYGYTF. The complete variable domain, with remaining parts taken from reference TRBV11-1 and TRBJ1-2, reads EAEVAQSPRYKITEKSQAVAFWCDPISGHATLYWYRQILGQGPELLVQFQDESVVDDSQLPKDRFSAERLKGVDSTLKIQPAELGDSAMYLCASSLDDSYGYTFGSGTRLTVV.

V gene TRBV28 combines with J gene TRBJ2-1; D might be TRBD1 (5 bases). Germline assignment: CDR1 MDHEN and CDR2 SYDVKM. The CDR3 runs 14 residues. V lost 3 bases and J 4 bases, leaving 10 bases between the germline ends. The DNA for the CDR3 is TGTGCCAGCAGTTTGGCCAGGGCTTACAATGAGCAGTTCTTC. As protein: CASSLARAYNEQFF. Using reference TRBV28 and TRBJ2-1 for the parts outside the CDR3, the full variable domain is DVKVTQSSRYLVKRTGEKVFLECVQDMDHENMFWYRQDPGLGLRLIYFSYDVKMKEKGDIPEGYSVSREKKERFSLILESASTNQTSMYLCASSLARAYNEQFFGPGTRLTVL.

The chain recombines TRBV3-1 with TRBJ2-6, with D unclear. CDR3 length equals 17 residues. V was pared by 0 bases and J by 1 base, with 10 bases between. Looked up from germline, CDR1 is LGHDT and CDR2 is YNNKEL (reference sequence). Here the CDR3 reads CASSQDPGGSGANVLTF. CDR3 DNA: TGTGCCAGCAGCCAAGATCCAGGTGGATCTGGGGCCAACGTCCTGACTTTC.

The rearrangement joins TRBV20-1 to TRBJ2-7; tentative D call: TRBD1 (6 bases). CDR1 is DFQATT, CDR2 SNEGSKA, per germline (reference sequence). The CDR3 runs 15 residues. V gave up 6 bases and J gave up 3 bases, with 21 bases separating them. The CDR3 reads CSANALGQRFYEQYF. CDR3 sequence (DNA): TGCAGTGCCAACGCTTTGGGACAACGGTTCTACGAGCAGTACTTC.

This clonotype was seen a few times. This chain joins TRBV5-5 and TRBJ1-4; D call uncertain. The ends were cut back, 8 bases at V and 3 bases at J, with 11 bases in the middle. Looked up from germline, CDR1 is SGHKS and CDR2 is YYEKEE (reference sequence). This CDR3 contains 13 residues. CDR3 residues: CASDKVANEKLFF. The CDR3 coding sequence is TGTGCCAGTGACAAGGTGGCTAATGAAAAACTGTTTTTT.

The chain uses TRBV12-5 and TRBJ2-2; D call uncertain. Between the trimmed V and J ends, which lost 7 bases and 1 base, there was a span of 10 bases. The CDR3 extends over 14 amino acids. Germline values: CDR1 LGHNT, CDR2 FRNRAP. The CDR3 spells CASAREMNTGELFF. The CDR3 region has the DNA TGTGCTAGTGCCCGCGAAATGAACACCGGGGAGCTGTTTTTT.

The chain has TRBV20-1 and TRBJ1-5; 8 bases match TRBD1. Germline V gene data show CDR1 as DFQATT and CDR2 as SNEGSKA (reference sequence). Trimming removed 0 bases from V and 0 bases from J; junction bases left unmatched: 1. This CDR3 has 15 amino acids. The chain's CDR3 is CSAREGQVSNQPQHF. The CDR3, as DNA: TGCAGTGCTAGAGAGGGACAGGTTAGCAATCAGCCCCAGCATTTT.

The chain has TRBV6-6 and TRBJ2-7; 7 positions match TRBD1. V shed 5 bases, J shed 6 bases, and the junction held 7 bases outside the gene matches. The CDR3 has 13 residues. Germline V lookup: CDR1 MNHNY, CDR2 SVGAGI (reference sequence). The CDR3 DNA is TGTGCCAGCAGTCGAGACTCAGGGGGCGAGCAGTACTTC. Protein: CASSRDSGGEQYF.

There are many counts of this clonotype. The chain employs TRBV7-9 and TRBJ2-3; 7 positions agree with TRBD2. Germline-derived CDR1 and CDR2 are SEHNR and FQNEAQ (reference sequence). The CDR3 has 14 amino acids. Unmatched junction bases numbered 7, after V lost 8 bases and J lost 2 bases. CDR3 sequence: CASQASGNTDTQYF. In DNA, the CDR3 is TGTGCCAGCCAGGCTAGCGGAAACACAGATACGCAGTATTTT.

In its sample, this clonotype was seen a few times. This CDR3 reads CASSLLSRNTEAFF. The CDR3 DNA is TGTGCCAGCAGCTTATTGTCAAGGAACACTGAAGCTTTCTTT. This chain uses TRBV11-2 with TRBJ1-1, with no clear D. Per germline, CDR1 SGHAT and CDR2 FQNNGV. The CDR3 is 14 amino acids. The V and J ends lost 2 bases and 1 base respectively, with 8 bases between them.

This clonotype was recorded many times. The V gene is TRBV29-1, the J gene TRBJ2-4, with 7 nucleotides matching TRBD2. The CDR3 consists of 12 residues. V dropped 7 bases and J dropped 9; count of bases not matched to a gene: 9. Germline values: CDR1 SQVTM, CDR2 ANQGSEA. This CDR3 reads CSGTAGGSIQYF. The CDR3 nucleotides are TGCAGCGGGACGGCGGGCGGGAGCATTCAGTACTTC.

Many counts were recorded for this clonotype. The J gene is TRBJ2-3, the V gene TRBV5-4; no definite D call. The CDR3 covers 16 residues. Germline values: CDR1 SGHNT, CDR2 YYREEE (reference sequence). Between the trimmed V and J ends, which lost 1 base and 0 bases, there was a span of 12 bases. Here the CDR3 DNA reads TGTGCCAGCAGCTTGTCTCGCGAACGTAGCACAGATACGCAGTATTTT. Translating it yields CASSLSRERSTDTQYF.

This chain uses TRBV3-1 with TRBJ2-7, with 12 bases aligning to TRBD1. V was clipped by 2 bases and J by 1 base; unmatched bases: 6. Germline values: CDR1 LGHDT, CDR2 YNNKEL (reference sequence). The CDR3 extends over 17 amino acids. The CDR3 loop is CASSQPGQGAASYEQYF. The CDR3 coding sequence is TGTGCCAGCAGCCAACCGGGACAGGGGGCGGCTTCCTACGAGCAGTACTTC.

In this sample, this clonotype turned up a few times. The rearrangement uses TRBV20-1 and TRBJ2-3, with 9 bases identical to TRBD2. This CDR3 is 13 amino acids long. V shed 4 bases, J shed 3 bases, and the junction held 2 bases outside the gene matches. CDR1 is DFQATT, CDR2 SNEGSKA, per germline (reference sequence). The CDR3 sequence is CSAKAGGTDTQYF. The CDR3 coding sequence is TGCAGTGCTAAAGCGGGAGGTACAGATACGCAGTATTTT.

The CDR3: CASSGDTQYF. CDR3 in DNA: TGTGCCAGCAGTGGTGATACGCAGTATTTT. The rearrangement uses TRBV28 and TRBJ2-3, with unresolved D. The germline V gene has CDR1 MDHEN and CDR2 SYDVKM. Trimming took 5 bases from V and 6 from J, leaving 3 bases between them. The CDR3 length is 10 residues.

The sample holds a few counts of this clonotype. This chain connects TRBV5-6 to TRBJ2-3; 15 nucleotides match TRBD2. The CDR3 has 18 amino acids. Germline trimming cut 2 bases from V and 4 bases from J; bases unmatched to any gene: 8. Germline loops: CDR1 SGHDT, CDR2 YYEEEE. CDR3: CASSFGLAGGLLADTQYF. The CDR3 DNA is TGTGCCAGCAGCTTCGGACTAGCGGGAGGGCTTTTGGCAGATACGCAGTATTTT.

This clonotype was detected ten times or more. The chain is built from TRBV4-2 and TRBJ2-1, with 9 bases lining up with TRBD2. J gave up 8 bases and V 4 bases, and 15 bases lay outside the gene matches. Germline CDR1 reads LGHNA; CDR2 reads YNFKEQ. CDR3 length equals 17 residues. CDR3 nucleotides: TGTGCCAGCAGCCGAATCCAGGTGGCTAGCGGGATCTATGAGCAGTTCTTC. It encodes CASSRIQVASGIYEQFF.

This clonotype was picked up many times. This sequence joins TRBV29-1 and TRBJ1-1; tentative D call: TRBD1 (6 bases). V lost 6 bases to trimming and J lost 5 bases, with 16 bases between them. There are 13 residues in the CDR3. Per germline, CDR1 SQVTM and CDR2 ANQGSEA. The CDR3 spells CSVLGGGWTEAFF. The CDR3 DNA reads as TGCAGCGTGCTAGGGGGTGGTTGGACTGAAGCTTTCTTT.